These 12 T cell receptor beta chains came from one sample sequenced in a study of beta chain features in type 1 diabetes. Since all of the isolated RNA was reverse transcribed, expressed TCRB transcripts were what got sequenced. This table comes from immunoSEQ multiplex PCR, and its TCRdb copy is limited to in-frame clones, with some not included. The top ten clones hold roughly 0.038% of a sample with under 450,000 clones, over 11% of them seen once. Input material: naive CD4+ T cells from blood. These receptors all stem from a man aged 25-45 years in good health.

This clone was recorded a few times. The same CDR3 also results from other DNA sequences found in this sample. This chain links TRBV4-3 with TRBJ2-6, with no clear D. CDR1 is LGHNA, CDR2 YSLEER, per germline. V was shortened by 0 bases and J by 4 bases, with 7 bases between the two germline ends. This CDR3 is 15 amino acids long. The CDR3 nucleotides read TGCGCCAGCAGCCAAGAGGGGTCAGGGGCCAACGTCCTGACTTTC. It translates to CASSQEGSGANVLTF.

This rearrangement joins TRBV27 to TRBJ2-7; 7 nucleotides align to TRBD1. Germline CDR1 MNHEY, CDR2 SMNVEV (reference sequence). This CDR3 has 13 amino acids. J lost 7 bases, V lost 10 bases, and 13 bases had no gene match. CDR3 in amino acids: CAKSTGARREQYV. The CDR3 DNA is TGTGCCAAGTCAACAGGGGCCCGGAGAGAGCAGTACGTC.

This clone was seen only a few times. This chain uses TRBV15 with TRBJ2-7; D might be TRBD1 (6 bases). Trimming pared 5 bases from V and 3 bases from J, leaving 11 bases between. Looked up from germline, CDR1 is LNHNV and CDR2 is YYDKDF (reference sequence). The CDR3 loop spans 13 amino acids. CDR3 in amino acids: CATSRQDGYEQYV. In DNA form, the CDR3 reads TGTGCCACCAGCCGACAGGACGGCTACGAGCAGTACGTC.

This clone was counted only a few times. The gene calls are TRBV2 and TRBJ1-5; no reliable D call. The CDR3 runs to 15 residues. The V end was cut by 1 base, the J end by 2 bases, with 9 bases between. From germline, CDR1 is SNHLY and CDR2 FYNNEI. CDR3 coding DNA: TGTGCCAGCAGTGAAGTGGTTGGGGGCAATCAGCCCCAGCATTTT. This codes for CASSEVVGGNQPQHF.

The rearrangement links TRBV18 to TRBJ2-7, with 7 bases fitting TRBD2. The germline V gene has CDR1 KGHSH and CDR2 LQKENI. V shed 5 bases and J 2 bases; nucleotides not matched to a gene: 6. This CDR3 has 14 amino acids. The CDR3 is CASSAMGGTYEQYV. In nucleotides, the CDR3 is TGTGCCAGCTCAGCCATGGGGGGGACCTACGAGCAGTACGTC.

A few counts support this clone. The V call is TRBV7-2, the J call TRBJ2-4; D uncertain. This CDR3 region has 15 residues. With 5 bases removed from V and 0 bases from J, the gap between germline ends came to 11 bases. Germline V gene lookup returns CDR1 SGHTA and CDR2 FQGNSA. The CDR3 loop is CASSIDGVAKNIQYF. For the CDR3, the DNA is TGTGCCAGCAGCATTGATGGGGTAGCCAAAAACATTCAGTACTTC.

The chain carries TRBV5-1 and TRBJ2-1, with D possibly TRBD2 on 6 matching bases. There are 15 residues in the CDR3. V was shortened by 1 base and J by 4 bases, with 12 bases between the two germline ends. Germline CDR1 SGHRS, CDR2 YFSETQ. The CDR3: CASSLSGLTYNEQFF. The CDR3 DNA is TGCGCCAGCAGCTTGTCGGGACTGACGTACAATGAGCAGTTCTTC.

A few counts support this clone. CDR3 loop: CSVKGTSMGDTQYF. CDR3 sequence (DNA): TGCAGCGTCAAGGGCACTTCGATGGGGGATACGCAGTATTTT. The chain uses TRBV29-1 and TRBJ2-3; D is ambiguous. V lost 6 bases to trimming and J lost 6 bases, with 19 bases between them. Germline assignment: CDR1 SQVTM and CDR2 ANQGSEA. The CDR3 loop spans 14 amino acids.

This clone was picked up a small number of times. This rearrangement joins TRBV6-5 to TRBJ2-6; D call uncertain. This CDR3 comprises 16 residues. The V end lost 1 base, the J end lost 0 bases, and 7 bases lay between the germline ends. The germline gives CDR1 MNHEY, CDR2 SVGAGI. This chain's CDR3 is CASSYFPDSGANVLTF. The CDR3 DNA sequence: TGTGCCAGCAGTTACTTCCCAGACTCTGGGGCCAACGTCCTGACTTTC.

This clone appeared a few times. The chain links TRBV14 to TRBJ2-1, with 7 bases lining up with TRBD2. This CDR3 region has 15 residues. V shed 0 bases and J 5 bases; nucleotides not matched to a gene: 4. Germline CDR1 SGHDN, CDR2 FVKESK. For the CDR3, the DNA is TGTGCCAGCAGCCAAGATTTTAGCGGGCACAATGAGCAGTTCTTC. Translating it yields CASSQDFSGHNEQFF.

Note on this clone: Different DNA sequences within this sample yield the same CDR3. J is TRBJ2-3 and V is TRBV30, with no clear D. The CDR3 contains 12 residues. Trimming left V 2 bases short and J 2 bases short, with 5 bases between. In germline, CDR1 is GTSNPN, CDR2 SVGIG (reference sequence). CDR3 amino acids: CAWSPNTDTQYF. The CDR3 region has the DNA TGTGCCTGGAGTCCGAACACAGATACGCAGTATTTT.

This clone was observed a handful of times. This chain connects TRBV2 to TRBJ2-7, with 7 bases fitting TRBD1. Germline trimming cut 6 bases from V and 7 bases from J; bases unmatched to any gene: 9. CDR1 SNHLY and CDR2 FYNNEI come from the germline V gene. The CDR3 sequence is 13 residues long. CDR3 sequence (DNA): TGTGCCAGCAGAGCCACAGGGGATGTGGAGCAGTACGTC. It is translated as CASRATGDVEQYV.